This T cell receptor (beta chain) was sequenced during a study of T cell responses to AZD1222 COVID-19 vaccine. Method: immunoSEQ multiplex PCR; TCRdb's copy keeps in-frame clones and lacks some. This sample has about 94,000 clones; approximately 81% occur once, and the top ten carry 4.5%. Second-dose recipients at about 4 or about 12 weeks were treated as one pooled group. A remark on this clone: The antigen is unknown.

V gave up 4 bases and J gave up 0 bases, with 15 bases separating them. Looked up from germline, CDR1 is MNHEY and CDR2 is SVGEGT. The CDR3 loop spans 17 amino acids. Whole-study findings and limits: Receipt of two AZD1222 doses was followed by a rise in Spike-specific TCR breadth and depth.

This sequence was found in an adult who received the AZD1222 COVID-19 vaccine. Sequences were derived from peripheral blood, sampled 28 days after the second AZD1222 dose. The chain links TRBV6-2 or TRBV6-3 to TRBJ1-4, with D hard to call. The CDR3 bases are TGTGCCAGCAGTTTCTCGGGCAGGCATGCAACTAATGAAAAACTGTTTTTT. Translation: CASSFSGRHATNEKLFF.